These T cell receptor beta chains were read from a single sample in a study of Ad26.COV2.S vaccination and SARS-CoV-2 variants. Repertoires were generated with immunoSEQ multiplex PCR, while TCRdb's copy carries only in-frame clones and drops some. This sample carries 350,000 to 500,000 clones, around 91% of them seen once, and the ten largest clones take roughly 4%. The sample consisted of peripheral blood, taken in a trial of Ad26.COV2.S vaccine versus placebo. These receptors were obtained from a person between 18 and 59 years old who received the Ad26.COV2.S COVID-19 vaccine or a placebo. Both conserved end residues are part of each CDR3. D genes are given only for firm matches. Only part of the rows carry a size: once, few, many, or a class if the clone is expanded.

size: NA; J: TRBJ2-7; D: TRBD1; V: TRBV5-5; DNA: TGTGCCAGCCGGGGGACAGGCTCCTACGAGCAGTACTTC; CDR3: CASRGTGSYEQYF
size: NA; J: TRBJ1-2; D: NA; V: TRBV20-1; DNA: TGCAGTGCTAGAGGGGGCTGGGGCTACACCTTC; CDR3: CSARGGWGYTF
size: once; J: TRBJ2-3; D: NA; V: TRBV9; DNA: TGTGCCAGCAGCGTAGGGGCAATATCGACAGATACGCAGTATTTT; CDR3: CASSVGAISTDTQYF
size: NA; J: TRBJ2-1; D: NA; V: TRBV6-6; DNA: TGTGCCAGCAGTACAGGGTTTACGAATGAGCAGTTCTTC; CDR3: CASSTGFTNEQFF
size: NA; J: TRBJ1-5; D: NA; V: TRBV19; DNA: TGTGCCAGTAGTATTAACTATAGCAATCAGCCCCAGCATTTT; CDR3: CASSINYSNQPQHF
size: NA; J: TRBJ2-3; D: TRBD1; V: TRBV6-5; DNA: TGTGCCAGCAGTTATCGGACAGGGGTCACAGATACGCAGTATTTT; CDR3: CASSYRTGVTDTQYF
size: NA; J: TRBJ2-1; D: TRBD2; V: TRBV27; DNA: TGTGCCAGCAAGCGACTAGCGGACTCCTACAATGAGCAGTTCTTC; CDR3: CASKRLADSYNEQFF
size: NA; J: TRBJ2-5; D: TRBD2; V: TRBV29-1; DNA: TGCAGCCCCCTAGCGGGAGGGACCCAGTACTTC; CDR3: CSPLAGGTQYF
size: NA; J: TRBJ2-4; D: TRBD2; V: TRBV27; DNA: TGTGCCAGCAGTTTAATAGCGGGAAAGGCCAAAAACATTCAGTACTTC; CDR3: CASSLIAGKAKNIQYF
size: NA; J: TRBJ1-5; D: TRBD1; V: TRBV18; DNA: TGTGCCAGCTCACCGGGTAGGACAGGGCCTTATAGCAATCAGCCCCAGCATTTT; CDR3: CASSPGRTGPYSNQPQHF
size: NA; J: TRBJ1-2; D: TRBD1; V: TRBV29-1; DNA: TGCAGCGTCCGGGACAGGGATGGCTACACCTTC; CDR3: CSVRDRDGYTF
size: NA; J: TRBJ2-1; D: NA; V: TRBV7-8; DNA: TGTGCCAGCAGCCAACTGGACGGGAGCTCCTACAATGAGCAGTTCTTC; CDR3: CASSQLDGSSYNEQFF
size: NA; J: TRBJ2-7; D: NA; V: TRBV11-3; DNA: TGTGCCAGCAGCCGTGGTCTAGGATACGAGCAGTACTTC; CDR3: CASSRGLGYEQYF
size: NA; J: TRBJ2-3; D: TRBD2; V: TRBV4-2; DNA: TGTGCCAGCAGCGCTACTAGGACTAGCGGGAGGGATACGCAGTATTTT; CDR3: CASSATRTSGRDTQYF
size: NA; J: TRBJ2-1; D: TRBD2; V: TRBV7-9; DNA: TGTGCCAGCAGCATACTAGCGGGATTATTGGAGCAGTTCTTC; CDR3: CASSILAGLLEQFF
size: NA; J: TRBJ2-3; D: NA; V: TRBV7-2; DNA: TGTGCCAGCAGCTTAGATCGCACAGATACGCAGTATTTT; CDR3: CASSLDRTDTQYF
size: NA; J: TRBJ2-4; D: TRBD1; V: TRBV19; DNA: TGTGCCAGTAGTCCGGAGACAGGGCGGTTAGCCAAAAACATTCAGTACTTC; CDR3: CASSPETGRLAKNIQYF
size: NA; J: TRBJ2-1; D: TRBD2; V: TRBV18; DNA: TGTGCCAGCTCACCACCCGTCGGGAGGGCTTACAATGAGCAGTTCTTC; CDR3: CASSPPVGRAYNEQFF
size: NA; J: TRBJ2-7; D: TRBD2; V: TRBV28; DNA: TGTGCCAGCAGGACTAGCGGAGCGTACGAGCAGTACTTC; CDR3: CASRTSGAYEQYF
size: NA; J: TRBJ2-4; D: NA; V: TRBV28; DNA: TGTGCCAGCGAGGGGGGGTTTCTAGCCAAAAACATTCAGTACTTC; CDR3: CASEGGFLAKNIQYF
size: NA; J: TRBJ1-1; D: NA; V: TRBV12-3/TRBV12-4; DNA: TGTGCCAGCAGTTTCCACACTGAAGCTTTCTTT; CDR3: CASSFHTEAFF
size: NA; J: TRBJ1-1; D: NA; V: TRBV6-4; DNA: TGTGCCAGCTCTCCGGGACAAGGGAACACTGAAGCTTTCTTT; CDR3: CASSPGQGNTEAFF
size: NA; J: TRBJ1-6; D: NA; V: TRBV2; DNA: TGTGCCAGCAGTGCTGACAGGAATAATTCACCCCTCCACTTT; CDR3: CASSADRNNSPLHF
size: NA; J: TRBJ2-1; D: TRBD1; V: TRBV3-1/TRBV3-2; DNA: TGTGCCAGCAGCCAAGAGGACAGGGAAGATGAGCAGTTCTTC; CDR3: CASSQEDREDEQFF
size: NA; J: TRBJ2-5; D: TRBD1; V: TRBV4-2; DNA: TGTGCCAGCAGCCAAGATTACAGGGGTGAGACCCAGTACTTC; CDR3: CASSQDYRGETQYF
size: NA; J: TRBJ2-7; D: NA; V: TRBV28; DNA: TGTGCCAGCAGCGGAGTTCCCTACGAGCAGTACTTC; CDR3: CASSGVPYEQYF
size: NA; J: TRBJ1-1; D: NA; V: TRBV7-2; DNA: TGTGCCAGCAGCTTAGTCCCACTATCTGAAGCTTTCTTT; CDR3: CASSLVPLSEAFF